This T cell receptor (beta chain) comes out of a study of brain metastases from non-small cell lung cancer. Profiled with immunoSEQ multiplex PCR; TCRdb holds only in-frame clones, not every one. The sample contains thousands of clones, 90% of which appear only once. Study-level findings and limits: Brain metastases shared most TCR repertoire with primaries, with sparse T cells. Compared with primary tumors, brain metastases showed less T-cell infiltration. Expanded T-cell clones appeared in around 58% of brain metastases over primaries.

In the case of this clone: The antigen remains undetermined.

The CDR3 loop spans 21 amino acids. Germline lookup yields CDR1 MGHRA and CDR2 YSYEKL. V dropped 0 bases and J dropped 9 bases, with 35 bases sitting between them. The receptor comes from a donor at least 40 years old with non-small cell lung cancer. Sequencing was carried out using primary lung tumor tissue. This chain joins TRBV4-1 and TRBJ1-1; perhaps TRBD1 as D (5 bases). The CDR3 here is CASSQDRFPLRTADTPRKAFF. The CDR3 DNA sequence: TGCGCCAGCAGCCAAGATCGATTTCCCCTACGTACAGCGGACACCCCGAGGAAAGCTTTCTTT.